These 20 T cell receptor beta chains were sequenced from one sample in a study of cytomegalovirus exposure and HLA in healthy donors. The PCR contained 60 Vbeta and 13 Jbeta primers. Sequencing used immunoSEQ multiplex PCR; TCRdb keeps in-frame clones, though not all of them. The sample lists about 140,000 clones, roughly 75% occurring once. Sequenced: PBMCs. These receptors all stem from a man aged 30 to 45 in good health.

The chain links TRBV29-1 to TRBJ2-2, with a possible D match to TRBD2 (6 bases). Germline loops: CDR1 SQVTM, CDR2 ANQGSEA. CDR3 length: 14 amino acids. The V end lost 6 bases, the J end lost 7 bases, and 18 bases lay between the germline ends. This chain's CDR3 is CSVGRGRGIGELFF. For the CDR3, the DNA is TGCAGCGTGGGACGGGGGAGAGGGATCGGGGAGCTGTTTTTT.

A remark on this clone: A junction end diverges from the germline sequence, so it may reflect a read error. The CDR3 coding sequence is TGTGCCAGCAGCTTAGCGACTAGCGGGGTACGGTTCGTCTTC. It codes for CASSLATSGVRFVF. The chain joins TRBV7-2 to TRBJ2-1, with 11 bases matching TRBD2. The CDR3 spans 14 residues. Germline V gives CDR1 SGHTA, CDR2 FQGNSA.

The CDR3 coding sequence is TGTGCCAGCAGCAAAATCCCGACCTCGGGCAGGGGGGATGAAAAACTGTTTTTT. Its translation is CASSKIPTSGRGDEKLFF. The chain has TRBV7-9 and TRBJ1-4; TRBD1 aligns across 7 bases. The germline V gene encodes CDR1 SEHNR and CDR2 FQNEAQ (reference sequence). Trimming took 5 bases from V and 6 from J; bases not matched to a gene: 18. The CDR3 spans 18 residues.

V gene TRBV5-1 combines with J gene TRBJ2-2; 10 nucleotides line up with TRBD1. J gave up 1 base and V 2 bases, and 5 bases lay outside the gene matches. The CDR3 spans 17 residues. From germline, CDR1 is SGHRS and CDR2 YFSETQ. The CDR3 loop reads CASSLGTGALNTGELFF. The DNA for the CDR3 is TGCGCCAGCAGCTTAGGGACAGGGGCCTTGAACACCGGGGAGCTGTTTTTT.

V is TRBV7-2 and J is TRBJ2-7, with TRBD1 identical over 8 bases. The CDR3 consists of 14 residues. The V segment lost 5 bases and the J segment 4 bases; nucleotides outside the gene matches: 7. Germline CDR1 is SGHTA and CDR2 is FQGNSA. CDR3 residues: CASSRDRREYEQYF. For the CDR3, the DNA is TGTGCCAGCAGCCGGGACAGGAGGGAGTACGAGCAGTACTTC.

The V call is TRBV5-1, the J call TRBJ2-5; D may be TRBD2 (6 bases). The V end was cut by 3 bases, the J end by 2 bases, with 14 bases between. The germline gives CDR1 SGHRS, CDR2 YFSETQ. This CDR3 is 15 amino acids long. The CDR3 nucleotides read TGCGCCAGCAGCTACCGGGGGACCAAACAAGAGACCCAGTACTTC. Translation: CASSYRGTKQETQYF.

The table lists this clone with a count of one. The V and J genes are TRBV9 and TRBJ1-1; D unresolved. Germline V gene data show CDR1 as SGDLS and CDR2 as YYNGEE. The CDR3 is made up of 14 amino acids. Trimming removed 4 bases from V and 5 bases from J, with 15 bases in between. CDR3 amino acids: CASSPRTGGTEAFF. In DNA form, the CDR3 reads TGTGCCAGCAGCCCTAGGACGGGAGGAACTGAAGCTTTCTTT.

To note about this clone: In the same sample, other DNA sequences code for this CDR3. The chain couples TRBV9 to TRBJ2-1; D gene ambiguous. Germline assignment: CDR1 SGDLS and CDR2 YYNGEE. The CDR3 is 13 amino acids. V shed 0 bases and J shed 7 bases, with 8 bases lying between them. The CDR3 protein is CASSVGGQNEQFF. CDR3 in DNA: TGTGCCAGCAGCGTAGGAGGTCAGAATGAGCAGTTCTTC.

The rearrangement links TRBV7-8 to TRBJ2-7; 11 bases are a match to TRBD2. This CDR3 spans 15 amino acids. Germline assignment: CDR1 SGHVS and CDR2 FQNEAQ. J lost 5 bases, V lost 5 bases, and 8 bases had no gene match. CDR3 sequence reads: CASSGRTSGYDEQYF. The CDR3 DNA sequence: TGTGCCAGCAGCGGAAGGACTAGCGGGTACGACGAGCAGTACTTC. The complete variable domain, with remaining parts taken from reference TRBV7-8 and TRBJ2-7, reads GAGVSQSPRYKVAKRGQDVALRCDPISGHVSLFWYQQALGQGPEFLTYFQNEAQLDKSGLPSDRFFAERPEGSVSTLKIQRTQQEDSAVYLCASSGRTSGYDEQYFGPGTRLTVT.

This clone was picked up a small number of times. V is TRBV5-1 and J is TRBJ2-2; TRBD2 might be the D (6 bases). Germline V gene sequence: CDR1 SGHRS, CDR2 YFSETQ. The CDR3 has 15 residues. The V end was cut by 7 bases, the J end by 4 bases, with 17 bases between. CDR3 sequence (DNA): TGCGCCAGCGGCGAGGGAGGTGGTGGCACCGGGGAGCTGTTTTTT. It yields the protein CASGEGGGGTGELFF.

This chain joins TRBV27 and TRBJ1-2, with 9 bases fitting TRBD1. The CDR3 has 17 amino acids. The germline CDR1 and CDR2 sequences are MNHEY and SMNVEV (reference sequence). The junction had 16 bases not matched to a gene; V was cut back by 5 bases and J by 6 bases. The CDR3 is CASSVSGNRGLLNGYTF. The CDR3 DNA reads as TGTGCCAGCAGTGTCTCCGGGAACAGGGGGCTTTTAAATGGCTACACCTTC.

V is TRBV6-5 and J is TRBJ2-6, with D maybe TRBD2 (6 bases). The CDR3 contains 16 residues. Trimming shortened V by 4 bases and J by 0 bases, and 10 bases separated the two germline ends. The V gene's germline CDR1 is MNHEY and CDR2 SVGAGI. CDR3 DNA: TGTGCCAGCAGTTGGGGACTTTCCTCTGGGGCCAACGTCCTGACTTTC. Translating gives CASSWGLSSGANVLTF.

This chain connects TRBV13 to TRBJ2-3; 12 bases map to TRBD2. This CDR3 is 15 amino acids long. V gave up 5 bases and J gave up 6 bases; unmatched junction bases: 6. Germline CDR1 reads PRHDT; CDR2 reads FYEKMQ (reference sequence). CDR3 protein: CASSQGLAGRDTQYF. The CDR3 DNA sequence: TGTGCCAGCAGCCAGGGACTAGCGGGTCGGGATACGCAGTATTTT.

V is TRBV27 and J is TRBJ2-5, with 11 bases matching TRBD2. The CDR3 spans 16 residues. Trimming took 6 bases from V and 4 from J; bases not matched to a gene: 10. The germline gives CDR1 MNHEY, CDR2 SMNVEV (reference sequence). The CDR3 sequence is CASSLSSGRIRETQYF. The CDR3 DNA reads as TGTGCCAGCAGCCTCTCTAGCGGGAGGATAAGAGAGACCCAGTACTTC.

This clone has just a few counts. V is TRBV18 and J is TRBJ1-2; D is perhaps TRBD1 (6 bases). This CDR3 contains 14 residues. CDR1 and CDR2 (germline): KGHSH, LQKENI. With 6 bases removed from V and 4 bases from J, the gap between germline ends came to 15 bases. The CDR3 DNA reads TGTGCCAGCTCCCCAGAGGACAGATCCTATGGCTACACCTTC. It translates to CASSPEDRSYGYTF.

The chain carries TRBV2 and TRBJ2-1; 10 bases line up with TRBD2. Looked up from germline, CDR1 is SNHLY and CDR2 is FYNNEI. The CDR3 totals 11 residues. V shed 11 bases and J 7 bases; nucleotides not matched to a gene: 2. CDR3 sequence: CAGGLANEQFF. The CDR3 bases are TGTGCCGGGGGACTAGCGAATGAGCAGTTCTTC.

V usage is TRBV6-5 and J usage is TRBJ2-5; the match to TRBD1 covers 8 bases. The J call may be mistaken, given a closer DNA end match to TRBJ2-7. This CDR3 has 13 amino acids. Germline loops: CDR1 MNHEY, CDR2 SVGAGI. DNA for the CDR3: TGTGCCAGCAGTTACAACAGGGGGACCGAGCAGTACTTC. Translation gives CASSYNRGTEQYF.

DNA of the CDR3: TGTGCCATCAGTGAGCCCGCAGGCAGAAATCAGCCCCAGCATTTT. Protein product: CAISEPAGRNQPQHF. The chain couples TRBV10-3 to TRBJ1-5; D not certain. The V gene's germline CDR1 is ENHRY and CDR2 SYGVKD. V gave up 2 bases and J gave up 4 bases, with 12 bases separating them. The CDR3 contains 15 residues.

The rearrangement joins TRBV6-5 to TRBJ2-7, with 10 bases lining up with TRBD1. With 4 bases clipped from V and 6 bases from J, the junction kept 9 bases outside the gene matches. The CDR3 runs 15 residues. The germline CDR1 and CDR2 sequences are MNHEY and SVGAGI. CDR3 in DNA: TGTGCCAGCAGTTCCTCCGGGACAGGGGTTTCCGAGCAGTACTTC. Translating it yields CASSSSGTGVSEQYF.

The V gene is TRBV11-2, the J gene TRBJ2-3, with 8 bases fitting TRBD2. The trim removed 5 bases at V and 4 bases at J, leaving 8 bases unmatched. CDR1 and CDR2 from the germline V gene are SGHAT and FQNNGV. This CDR3 spans 15 amino acids. The CDR3: CASSLRGGYADTQYF. CDR3 nucleotide sequence: TGTGCCAGCAGCCTTCGGGGGGGTTATGCAGATACGCAGTATTTT.